The present TCR beta chain was sequenced within a study of CD8 T cells in ankylosing spondylitis listed by TCRdb under 2017. Regarding the complete study: The study profiled T cell receptor beta repertoires in healthy donors and ankylosing spondylitis patients to find disease-linked TCR variants. Peripheral blood samples were taken, and synovial fluid was additionally collected from ankylosing spondylitis patients. The full study cohort comprised about 24 ankylosing spondylitis patients and over a hundred healthy donors.

The investigation overall reported the following: Some motif variants had previously been reported in the synovial fluid and blood of reactive arthritis patients, which suggests shared mechanisms of disease initiation. The disease-linked clones were reported to be significantly enriched in matched synovial fluid samples from ankylosing spondylitis patients. A TCR beta motif of eight highly homologous amino acid variants appeared characteristic of blood from ankylosing spondylitis patients. A CD8+ phenotype was shown by the disease-linked clones, which were found at relatively low frequencies in peripheral blood.

Synovial fluid samples were paired with blood samples taken from the same ankylosing spondylitis patients. Sequencing used an Illumina HiSeq 2500. Quantitative 5'-RACE with molecular barcodes was used to prepare TCR beta libraries. Per the authors' processing: A new computational method based on a probabilistic model of VDJ rearrangement was used to identify disease-linked TCR variants. TCRdb reprocessed the public reads (quality trimming at Q25 with fastp, clone calling with MiXCR) and kept in-frame beta chains. Each entry is one CDR3 protein sequence, shown with its most common DNA and genes. The V and J calls reflect TCRdb's pipeline rather than the authors' work. For this sample there are over 30,000 distinct CDR3 sequences; approximately 10% appear just once. The ten top clones hold roughly a fifth of the sample. This clonotype was counted at least ten times. Which antigen it targets is not known. Base-call qualities are not available, and no considerably larger clone is one nucleotide away.

This TCR derives from a male donor with ankylosing spondylitis. The specimen was synovial fluid, either unsorted or a sorted T cell fraction (not recorded which).

The CDR3 protein is CATSSEGLSYEQYF. The nucleotide sequence reads TGTGCCACCAGCTCCGAAGGACTTTCCTACGAGCAGTACTTC. The V and J segments used are TRBV15 and TRBJ2-7, and perhaps TRBD2 as D gene, on 5 matching bases. The junction shows trimming of 5 bases on V and 1 base on J, plus 12 bases between the germline ends. From the germline V gene (reference sequence), CDR1 is LNHNV and CDR2 is YYDKDF. The CDR3, from cysteine to phenylalanine, totals 14 residues. Kept here is only the CDR3 DNA, which spans 42 bases and is read in frame from base 1.